Below are 10 T cell receptor beta chains sequenced from a single sample in a study of blood T cells in healthy people across ages. Primed by a sample-barcoded 5' primer and a J-beta primer mix, a second PCR proceeded for 7 to 11 cycles. One entry per CDR3 protein, called by TCRdb with MiXCR from the 5' RACE reads. The table records some 860,000 distinct CDR3 sequences, roughly three fifths of them present only once. Sequenced sample: blood. Receptors were obtained from a man in his forties or fifties in good health.

This chain uses TRBV11-1 with TRBJ2-5; 11 positions agree with TRBD1. V lost 6 bases and J lost 4; bases outside the gene matches: 4. The CDR3 is 14 amino acids. CDR1 and CDR2 (germline): SGHAT, FQDESV (reference sequence). The CDR3 protein is CASSYGQGAETQYF. In DNA, the CDR3 is TGTGCCAGCAGTTACGGACAGGGGGCAGAGACCCAGTACTTC.

This clonotype has only one observation. The chain is built from TRBV3-1 and TRBJ1-2; TRBD1 agrees at 9 bases. Germline V gene sequence: CDR1 LGHDT, CDR2 YNNKEL (reference sequence). This CDR3 is 13 amino acids long. The trim removed 4 bases at V and 8 bases at J, leaving 5 bases unmatched. The CDR3 DNA reads TGTGCCAGCAGCCTACAGGGGGCGCAAGGCTACACCTTC. Translated, it gives CASSLQGAQGYTF.

This clonotype was found once. This chain uses TRBV7-9 with TRBJ2-4; D unresolved. This CDR3 has 15 residues. Germline CDR1 is SEHNR and CDR2 is FQNEAQ (reference sequence). V lost 2 bases and J 13 bases, leaving 21 bases between the germline ends. The CDR3 region is CASSLPDPTYNEQYF. As DNA, the CDR3 is TGTGCCAGCAGCTTACCGGATCCAACCTACAATGAGCAGTACTTC.

V usage is TRBV7-3 and J usage is TRBJ1-6, with TRBD1 identical over 7 bases. V lost 0 bases, J lost 14 bases, and 10 bases stayed unmatched. The CDR3 is 15 amino acids. Germline-derived CDR1 and CDR2 are SGHTA and FQGTGA. CDR3 sequence (DNA): TGTGCCAGCAGCTTAACAGGGGGCGATCCGGGAGCCCTCCACTTT. Residues: CASSLTGGDPGALHF.

This clonotype turned up a few times. This chain joins TRBV20-1 and TRBJ1-5; D uncertain. With 5 bases removed from V and 9 bases from J, the gap between germline ends came to 8 bases. The germline CDR1 and CDR2 sequences are DFQATT and SNEGSKA (reference sequence). The length of the CDR3 is 10 residues. Written as DNA, the CDR3 is TGCAGTGCTCCCCTCTGGCCCCAGCATTTT. It is translated as CSAPLWPQHF.

This clonotype was seen more than once but under ten times. This CDR3 reads CASSAPVTIHEQYF. The CDR3 DNA is TGTGCCAGCAGTGCTCCCGTTACTATCCACGAGCAGTACTTC. The gene calls are TRBV6-1 and TRBJ2-7, with D unresolved. This CDR3 has 14 amino acids. V lost 4 bases and J lost 5, with 15 bases in between. From germline, CDR1 is MNHNS and CDR2 SASEGT.

The chain links TRBV15 to TRBJ2-4; D is unclear. With 0 bases removed from V and 13 bases from J, the gap between germline ends came to 10 bases. From germline, CDR1 is LNHNV and CDR2 YYDKDF (reference sequence). The CDR3 spans 12 residues. The CDR3 sequence: CATSRDSAKQYF. DNA for the CDR3: TGTGCCACCAGCAGAGATTCTGCAAAGCAGTACTTC.

This clonotype has only a few counts. The chain carries TRBV2 and TRBJ2-5; 10 bases align to TRBD1. This CDR3 is 13 amino acids long. Per the germline V gene, CDR1 is SNHLY and CDR2 is FYNNEI. With 6 bases clipped from V and 11 bases from J, the junction kept 9 bases outside the gene matches. CDR3 bases: TGTGCCAGCAGCCGGGACAGGGGCGCTGAGCAGTACTTC. It codes for CASSRDRGAEQYF.

This clonotype occurred a few times. The V call is TRBV28, the J call TRBJ2-1, with D possibly matching TRBD1 (5 bases). Trimming pared 7 bases from V and 2 bases from J, leaving 18 bases between. The CDR3 loop spans 16 amino acids. Germline V CDR1 and CDR2: MDHEN, SYDVKM. The CDR3 sequence: CASTIRPGQPYNEQFF. In nucleotides, the CDR3 is TGTGCCAGCACGATTAGACCAGGACAACCCTACAATGAGCAGTTCTTC.

In this sample, this clonotype turned up a few times. The chain couples TRBV4-3 to TRBJ1-2; 7 nucleotides align to TRBD1. V lost 2 bases, J lost 1 base, and 7 bases stayed unmatched. This CDR3 is built from 16 residues. The germline V gene has CDR1 LGHNA and CDR2 YSLEER. CDR3 DNA: TGCGCCAGCAGCCAAATAGGGACAGAGTATAACTATGGCTACACCTTC. Translating gives CASSQIGTEYNYGYTF.